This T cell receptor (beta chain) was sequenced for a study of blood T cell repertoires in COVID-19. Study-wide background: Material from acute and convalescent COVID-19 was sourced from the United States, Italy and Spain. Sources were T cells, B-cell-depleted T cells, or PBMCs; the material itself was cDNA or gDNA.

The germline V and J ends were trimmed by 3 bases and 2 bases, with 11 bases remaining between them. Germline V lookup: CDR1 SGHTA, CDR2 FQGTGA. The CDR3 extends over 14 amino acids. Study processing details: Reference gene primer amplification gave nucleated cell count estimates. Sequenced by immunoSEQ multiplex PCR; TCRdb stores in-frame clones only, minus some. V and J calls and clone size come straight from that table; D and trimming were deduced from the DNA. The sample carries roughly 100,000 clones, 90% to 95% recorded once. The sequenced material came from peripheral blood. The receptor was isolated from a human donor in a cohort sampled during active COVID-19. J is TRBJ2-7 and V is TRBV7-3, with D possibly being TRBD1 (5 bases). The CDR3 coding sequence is TGTGCCAGCAGCTTGGGGCATACTCCCTACGAGCAGTACTTC. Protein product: CASSLGHTPYEQYF. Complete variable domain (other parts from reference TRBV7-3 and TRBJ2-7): GAGVSQTPSNKVTEKGKYVELRCDPISGHTALYWYRQSLGQGPEFLIYFQGTGAADDSGLPNDRFFAVRPEGSVSTLKIQRTERGDSAVYLCASSLGHTPYEQYFGPGTRLTVT.